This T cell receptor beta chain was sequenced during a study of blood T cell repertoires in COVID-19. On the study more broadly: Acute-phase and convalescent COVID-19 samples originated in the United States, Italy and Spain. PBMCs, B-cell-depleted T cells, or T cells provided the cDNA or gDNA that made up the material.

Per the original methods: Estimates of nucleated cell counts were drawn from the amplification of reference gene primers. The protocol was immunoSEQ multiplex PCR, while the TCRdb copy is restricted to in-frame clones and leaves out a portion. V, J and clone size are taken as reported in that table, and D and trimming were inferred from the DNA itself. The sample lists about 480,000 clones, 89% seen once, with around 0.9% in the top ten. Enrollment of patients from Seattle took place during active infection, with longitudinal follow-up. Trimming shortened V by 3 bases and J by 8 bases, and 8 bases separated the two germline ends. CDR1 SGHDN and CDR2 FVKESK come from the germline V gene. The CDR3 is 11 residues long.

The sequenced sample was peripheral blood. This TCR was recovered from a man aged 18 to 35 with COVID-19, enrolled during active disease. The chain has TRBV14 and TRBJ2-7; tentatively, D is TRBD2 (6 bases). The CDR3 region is CASSHGGKQYF. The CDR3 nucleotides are TGTGCCAGCAGCCATGGAGGGAAGCAGTACTTC.